This T cell receptor beta chain was profiled in a study of CD8+ T cells in alopecia areata. Points from the study as a whole: Although TCR sharing was seen in mice, sharing across patients was less clear, possibly for HLA-related reasons.

This clone was counted between two and nine times. Its antigen remains unknown. Sequence at one end of the junction differs from germline and may be a read error. Per the germline V gene, CDR1 is SGHAT and CDR2 is FQNNGV. CDR3 length: 14 residues. RNA was extracted and reverse transcribed into cDNA as the sequencing template. Generated by immunoSEQ multiplex PCR, the TCRdb table keeps only in-frame clones and is missing some. The sample consists of about 140,000 clones, 51% of them appearing once. Alopecia areata patients had lesional scalp punch biopsies and peripheral blood taken from them. The receptor comes from a human donor with alopecia areata. The V and J genes are TRBV11-2 and TRBJ1-2; the D is unclear. The sample consisted of CD4+ T cells sorted from blood, taken at week 0. The CDR3 nucleotides are TGTGCCAGCAGCGTAGAGGTCTGGGGAAGTGGCTACACCTTC. Residues: CASSVEVWGSGYTF.